One and the same sample provided the 29 T cell receptor beta chains below, sequenced in a study of T cells after yellow fever vaccination. TCRdb re-derived calls from the 5' RACE reads in MiXCR, one entry per CDR3 protein. This sample has approximately 610,000 distinct CDR3 sequences, with about a sixth found just once. The sequences come from PBMCs, collected 4 to 6 days after the first yellow fever vaccination. Source of these receptors: a man younger than 30 who received the YFV17D yellow fever vaccine.

This clonotype has at least ten counts. This sequence joins TRBV2 and TRBJ2-7; D remains unclear. This CDR3 has 14 residues. Germline loops: CDR1 SNHLY, CDR2 FYNNEI. V shed 2 bases and J shed 0 bases, with 8 bases lying between them. In nucleotides, the CDR3 is TGTGCCAGCAGTGAAAGTAGGGACTCCTACGAGCAGTACGTC. Its protein product is CASSESRDSYEQYV.

This clonotype was counted only a few times. The J gene is TRBJ1-2, the V gene TRBV3-1; no reliable D call. V was pared by 3 bases and J by 8 bases, with 7 bases between. This CDR3 has 11 amino acids. Germline CDR1 reads LGHDT; CDR2 reads YNNKEL (reference sequence). CDR3 nucleotide sequence: TGTGCCAGCAGCCAGCAAGGAGGCTACACCTTC. Its translation: CASSQQGGYTF.

The chain recombines TRBV12-3 or TRBV12-4 with TRBJ2-3, with TRBD2 identical over 13 bases. This CDR3 has 18 residues. V gave up 10 bases and J gave up 5 bases; unmatched junction bases: 18. The CDR3 reads CAITPVILAGGPGDTQYF. CDR3 nucleotides: TGTGCCATCACCCCCGTCATACTAGCGGGGGGGCCCGGAGATACGCAGTATTTT.

This clonotype has just a few counts. The chain combines TRBV5-6 with TRBJ2-5; 12 bases fit TRBD2. V was pared by 5 bases and J by 4 bases, with 9 bases of the junction left unmatched. The CDR3 extends over 16 amino acids. CDR1 and CDR2 (germline): SGHDT, YYEEEE. For the CDR3, the DNA is TGTGCCAGCAGGCGACTAGCGGGGGATACCGGAGAGACCCAGTACTTC. This translates into CASRRLAGDTGETQYF.

This clonotype turned up a few times. The chain couples TRBV29-1 to TRBJ1-2, with TRBD1 as a possible D gene (5 bases). The CDR3 has 12 residues. V was clipped by 7 bases and J by 7 bases, with 16 bases between them. Germline V CDR1 and CDR2: SQVTM, ANQGSEA. The CDR3 region is CSAYGHMAGYTF. CDR3 DNA: TGCAGCGCATATGGACACATGGCTGGCTACACCTTC.

The chain couples TRBV20-1 to TRBJ2-5; tentatively, D is TRBD1 or TRBD2 (5 bases each). Per germline, CDR1 DFQATT and CDR2 SNEGSKA (reference sequence). There are 11 residues in the CDR3. Trimming removed 3 bases from V and 5 bases from J, with 7 bases in between. CDR3 DNA: TGCAGTGCTAGTTGGGGGGAGACCCAGTACTTC. Encoded protein: CSASWGETQYF.

This chain connects TRBV27 to TRBJ1-4; D is unclear. Trimming removed 1 base from V and 8 bases from J, with 11 bases in between. The CDR3 runs to 14 residues. Germline assignment: CDR1 MNHEY and CDR2 SMNVEV (reference sequence). For the CDR3, the DNA is TGTGCCAGCAGTTTATTCCAGATGGGGGAAAAACTGTTTTTT. It encodes CASSLFQMGEKLFF.

This chain uses TRBV4-3 with TRBJ1-4; D is uncertain. Germline V gives CDR1 LGHNA, CDR2 YSLEER. This CDR3 region has 13 residues. Trimming removed 0 bases from V and 8 bases from J, with 7 bases in between. The CDR3 is CASSQDRNEKLFF. The CDR3 nucleotides read TGCGCCAGCAGCCAAGATCGTAACGAAAAACTGTTTTTT.

The chain employs TRBV20-1 and TRBJ1-2; unclear D gene. The V and J ends lost 1 base and 2 bases respectively, with 8 bases between them. This CDR3 region has 13 residues. Per the germline V gene, CDR1 is DFQATT and CDR2 is SNEGSKA (reference sequence). The CDR3 region is CSARGVGNYGYTF. The CDR3 coding sequence is TGCAGTGCTAGAGGGGTAGGGAACTATGGCTACACCTTC.

This chain connects TRBV6-1 to TRBJ1-6; D unclear. V was pared by 5 bases and J by 2 bases, with 10 bases between. The germline gives CDR1 MNHNS, CDR2 SASEGT. The CDR3 runs to 15 residues. CDR3 loop: CASSRADPYNSPLHF. The CDR3 DNA reads TGTGCCAGCAGTAGGGCCGATCCCTATAATTCACCCCTCCACTTT.

This clonotype was detected only once. The CDR3 DNA reads as TGTGCCAGCAGTTTTCAGCAGAGCTACGAGCAGTACTTC. The encoded protein is CASSFQQSYEQYF. The chain recombines TRBV12-3 or TRBV12-4 with TRBJ2-7; D gene ambiguous. The V gene lost 3 bases and the J gene lost 3 bases, with 9 bases spanning the gap. This CDR3 spans 13 amino acids.

The gene calls are TRBV4-2 and TRBJ2-1, with TRBD1 identical over 8 bases. CDR1 and CDR2 from the germline V gene are LGHNA and YNFKEQ. CDR3 length: 13 amino acids. Trimming removed 6 bases from V and 6 bases from J; junction bases left unmatched: 4. The CDR3 bases are TGTGCCAGCAGGGACAGGGCGGGCAATGAGCAGTTCTTC. It codes for CASRDRAGNEQFF.

This clonotype was counted between two and nine times. The chain combines TRBV13 with TRBJ2-7; 7 bases are shared with TRBD1. The CDR3 loop spans 15 amino acids. Trimming cost V 6 bases and J 6 bases; bases outside gene matches: 14. CDR1 and CDR2 from the germline V gene are PRHDT and FYEKMQ (reference sequence). For the CDR3, the DNA is TGTGCCAGCAGTTCCAATGGGGGACAGCTGGGCGAGCAGTACTTC. Translating it yields CASSSNGGQLGEQYF.

The table lists this clonotype with a few counts. This sequence joins TRBV4-3 and TRBJ2-5, with 13 nucleotides matching TRBD2. This CDR3 spans 16 amino acids. The V gene's germline CDR1 is LGHNA and CDR2 YSLEER. The V and J ends lost 3 bases and 5 bases, in that order; junction bases with no gene match: 6. CDR3 DNA: TGCGCCAGCAGCCACTCACGGGGACTAGCGGGGGAGACCCAGTACTTC. This translates into CASSHSRGLAGETQYF.

This clonotype was detected a few times. The chain employs TRBV6-4 and TRBJ2-1; 14 positions match TRBD2. Trimming removed 0 bases from V and 9 bases from J; junction bases left unmatched: 4. CDR3 length: 16 residues. Germline V CDR1 and CDR2: MRHNA, SNTAGT. The CDR3 DNA follows: TGTGCCAGCAGTGACTCGACTAGCGGGGGGGCCACTGAGCAGTTCTTC. Translated: CASSDSTSGGATEQFF.

The sample holds many counts of this clonotype. This chain connects TRBV5-6 to TRBJ2-7; weak D call: TRBD1 (5 bases). The CDR3 totals 12 residues. The germline V gene has CDR1 SGHDT and CDR2 YYEEEE. The V end was cut by 0 bases, the J end by 4 bases, with 5 bases between. The CDR3 DNA reads TGTGCCAGCAGCTTGGGACAGTACGAGCAGTACGTC. As protein: CASSLGQYEQYV.

The rearrangement links TRBV4-2 to TRBJ2-3; 14 nucleotides match TRBD2. The J segment lost 2 bases and the V segment lost 3 bases, leaving 4 bases of the junction unmatched. Germline CDR1 is LGHNA and CDR2 is YNFKEQ. CDR3 size: 17 residues. CDR3 nucleotide sequence: TGTGCCAGCAGCCACGGGACTAGCGGGGGACACACAGATACGCAGTATTTT. It is translated as CASSHGTSGGHTDTQYF.

This clonotype was detected a few times. The V call is TRBV20-1, the J call TRBJ1-5, with D perhaps matching TRBD1 (6 bases). Germline CDR1 is DFQATT and CDR2 is SNEGSKA (reference sequence). The CDR3 contains 13 residues. V was clipped by 7 bases and J by 0 bases, with 10 bases between them. The DNA for the CDR3 is TGCAGTGGGCGGACAGTTAGCAATCAGCCCCAGCATTTT. As protein: CSGRTVSNQPQHF.

V is TRBV4-1 and J is TRBJ2-2; 9 positions match TRBD1. CDR1 is MGHRA, CDR2 YSYEKL, per germline. The J segment lost 7 bases and the V segment lost 1 base, leaving 4 bases of the junction unmatched. This CDR3 spans 15 amino acids. The CDR3 DNA reads as TGCGCCAGCAGCCAAGGGGACAGGGCGGGCGGGGAGCTGTTTTTT. Its translation: CASSQGDRAGGELFF.

This clonotype has more than one count but fewer than ten. In DNA form, the CDR3 reads TGCAGTGCTAGTCCCGGACAGAACTCCAATGAGCAGTTCTTC. It yields the protein CSASPGQNSNEQFF. V is TRBV20-1 and J is TRBJ2-1, with D possibly TRBD1 on 6 matching bases. The CDR3 sequence is 14 residues long. With 3 bases removed from V and 6 bases from J, the gap between germline ends came to 15 bases. CDR1 and CDR2 from the germline V gene are DFQATT and SNEGSKA (reference sequence).

The rearrangement uses TRBV20-1 and TRBJ2-2; D is possibly TRBD2 (5 bases). The CDR3 consists of 13 residues. CDR1 is DFQATT, CDR2 SNEGSKA, per germline (reference sequence). V was shortened by 7 bases and J by 5 bases, with 14 bases between the two germline ends. In DNA, the CDR3 is TGCAGTGGATTAGGGCGGGCAACCGGGGAGCTGTTTTTT. This translates into CSGLGRATGELFF.

This clonotype was counted a few times. The chain recombines TRBV7-3 with TRBJ1-1; 9 nucleotides agree with TRBD1. The V gene end was trimmed by 5 bases and the J gene end by 1 base; junction bases not matched to a gene: 5. The germline CDR1 and CDR2 sequences are SGHTA and FQGTGA. The CDR3 has 15 residues. The CDR3 spells CASSQTGGPNTEAFF. CDR3 bases: TGTGCCAGCAGCCAAACAGGGGGCCCGAACACTGAAGCTTTCTTT.

The table lists this clonotype with a few counts. This chain links TRBV4-3 with TRBJ1-5; possible D gene TRBD1, 5 bases. The germline V gene has CDR1 LGHNA and CDR2 YSLEER. The CDR3 has 15 residues. The V end was cut by 4 bases, the J end by 5 bases, with 15 bases between. CDR3 loop: CASSLRAGLDQPQHF. CDR3 DNA: TGCGCCAGCAGCCTAAGGGCAGGGTTAGATCAGCCCCAGCATTTT.

This clonotype occurred a few times. The CDR3 is CSVAFWGGTGETQYF. CDR3 DNA: TGCAGCGTTGCTTTTTGGGGAGGGACCGGAGAGACCCAGTACTTC. V and J are TRBV29-1 and TRBJ2-5, with 7 bases lining up with TRBD2. V lost 4 bases to trimming and J lost 4 bases; unmatched junction nucleotides: 12. Germline lookup yields CDR1 SQVTM and CDR2 ANQGSEA. The CDR3 is made up of 15 amino acids. Full variable domain (rest looked up from reference TRBV29-1 and TRBJ2-5): SAVISQKPSRDICQRGTSLTIQCQVDSQVTMMFWYRQQPGQSLTLIATANQGSEATYESGFVIDKFPISRPNLTFSTLTVSNMSPEDSSIYLCSVAFWGGTGETQYFGPGTRLLVL.

The genes are TRBV5-1 and TRBJ2-5; possibly TRBD1 for D (6 bases). The CDR3 is 13 residues long. Germline lookup yields CDR1 SGHRS and CDR2 YFSETQ. V lost 6 bases and J 2 bases, leaving 11 bases between the germline ends. In nucleotides, the CDR3 is TGCGCCAGCACACAACAGGGACAAGAGACCCAGTACTTC. It yields the protein CASTQQGQETQYF. The full variable domain, completed using reference TRBV5-1 and TRBJ2-5, is KAGVTQTPRYLIKTRGQQVTLSCSPISGHRSVSWYQQTPGQGLQFLFEYFSETQRNKGNFPGRFSGRQFSNSRSEMNVSTLELGDSALYLCASTQQGQETQYFGPGTRLLVL.

This chain connects TRBV9 to TRBJ2-5; possibly TRBD2 for D (6 bases). Germline CDR1 is SGDLS and CDR2 is YYNGEE. The CDR3 covers 14 residues. V lost 3 bases, J lost 2 bases, and 11 bases lay in between. The CDR3 sequence is CASSAWEEQETQYF. The DNA for the CDR3 is TGTGCCAGCAGCGCCTGGGAGGAGCAAGAGACCCAGTACTTC.

This chain connects TRBV4-1 to TRBJ1-1; a possible D gene is TRBD1 (5 bases). V lost 4 bases, J lost 6 bases, and 15 bases lay in between. This CDR3 spans 14 amino acids. The germline V gene encodes CDR1 MGHRA and CDR2 YSYEKL. The CDR3 sequence is CASSRWGRRPEAFF. In DNA form, the CDR3 reads TGCGCCAGCAGCCGGTGGGGGAGGAGGCCTGAAGCTTTCTTT.

The J gene is TRBJ1-3, the V gene TRBV10-3; D gene uncertain. Germline loops: CDR1 ENHRY, CDR2 SYGVKD. The length of the CDR3 is 14 residues. V shed 6 bases and J shed 2 bases, with 11 bases lying between them. CDR3 loop: CAISETETGNTIYF. The CDR3 region has the DNA TGTGCCATCAGCGAAACAGAGACTGGAAACACCATATATTTT.

This clonotype was recorded a few times. The chain carries TRBV6-1 and TRBJ2-1; D might be TRBD1 (5 bases). Trimming took 4 bases from V and 3 from J, leaving 13 bases between them. Germline CDR1 reads MNHNS; CDR2 reads SASEGT. The CDR3 is 15 residues long. The CDR3 here is CASSVVGAGYNEQFF. CDR3 sequence (DNA): TGTGCCAGCAGTGTTGTTGGGGCCGGCTACAATGAGCAGTTCTTC.